This T cell receptor (beta chain) was profiled in a study of cytomegalovirus exposure and HLA in healthy donors. Primers for the PCR totalled 60 Vbeta and 13 Jbeta. The table came from immunoSEQ multiplex PCR; TCRdb's copy has only in-frame clones and leaves some out. The table shows about 130,000 clones, with approximately 78% occurring only once. Germline lookup yields CDR1 SGHTA and CDR2 FQGTGA. The CDR3 consists of 16 residues. With 5 bases clipped from V and 2 bases from J, the junction kept 8 bases outside the gene matches. Of note for this clone: Its matching antigen is unknown.

Study outcomes and limitations: The authors confirmed in vitro that three CMV-associated chains were specific for CMV antigens. HLA alleles showed associations with 16,951 TCR beta sequences in a later analysis, at a 0.05 false discovery rate. An Asian-associated ancestry cluster reportedly showed fewer N-insertions than the approximately 600-donor mean in a later analysis. Analysis was carried out at a later point, and it linked a missense DCLRE1C variant to TCR beta V- and J-gene trimming.

The chain has TRBV7-3 and TRBJ1-3; 8 nucleotides line up with TRBD1. The material sequenced was PBMCs. The TCR originated in a human donor in good health. CDR3 bases: TGTGCCAGCAGCCCAACCTCAGGGGGCCCTGGAAACACCATATATTTT. This translates into CASSPTSGGPGNTIYF. Full variable domain (rest looked up from reference TRBV7-3 and TRBJ1-3): GAGVSQTPSNKVTEKGKYVELRCDPISGHTALYWYRQSLGQGPEFLIYFQGTGAADDSGLPNDRFFAVRPEGSVSTLKIQRTERGDSAVYLCASSPTSGGPGNTIYFGEGSWLTVV.